A selection of T cell receptor beta chains follows, all from one sample in a study of blood T cell repertoires in COVID-19. Sequencing was performed with immunoSEQ multiplex PCR; in TCRdb, only in-frame clones are kept and a portion is missing. The sample comprises under 150,000 clones, 88% of which are singletons, and about 1.2% rests with the top ten. The sequenced sample consisted of PBMCs or T cells enriched from blood (not recorded which). The receptor source for this set is a woman in her 30s with acute COVID-19. CDR3s include the opening cysteine and the closing phenylalanine or tryptophan. The D gene is left open where the match is weak. Only part of the rows carry a size: once, few, many, or a class if the clone is expanded.

d_call clone_size j_call v_call cdr3_aa cdr3_nt
. once TRBJ2-3 TRBV19 CATSSAESDTQYF TGTGCCACATCTAGTGCTGAGTCAGATACGCAGTATTTT
. . TRBJ1-2 TRBV9 CASSVVDKPNYGYTF TGTGCCAGCAGCGTAGTCGACAAACCTAACTATGGCTACACCTTC
. . TRBJ2-7 TRBV9 CASSVRAGSTVYEQYF TGTGCCAGCAGCGTCAGGGCTGGTTCGACAGTCTACGAGCAGTACTTC
. . TRBJ2-1 TRBV5-4 CASSQGRFSYNEQFF TGTGCCAGCAGCCAAGGGAGGTTCTCCTACAATGAGCAGTTCTTC
TRBD1 . TRBJ2-6 TRBV5-5 CASSPAPGQGSLGANVLTF TGTGCCAGCAGCCCAGCTCCGGGACAGGGCTCATTAGGGGCCAACGTCCTGACTTTC
. . TRBJ2-3 TRBV11-1 CASSTSPGGTDTQYF TGTGCCAGCAGCACCAGCCCAGGGGGCACAGATACGCAGTATTTT
. once TRBJ2-6 TRBV6-2/TRBV6-3 CASSYSLLKRSGANVLTF TGTGCCAGCAGTTACTCTTTGTTAAAGCGCTCTGGGGCCAACGTCCTGACTTTC
TRBD2 . TRBJ2-3 TRBV19 CASSIVLAGGYDTQYF TGTGCCAGTAGTATAGTACTAGCGGGAGGGTACGATACGCAGTATTTT
. . TRBJ1-1 TRBV18 CASSGLQGNTEAFF TGTGCCAGCTCAGGGCTACAGGGAAACACTGAAGCTTTCTTT
. . TRBJ2-7 TRBV6-4 CASSDSTDSYEQYF TGTGCCAGCAGTGACTCGACAGACTCCTACGAGCAGTACTTC
. . TRBJ2-5 TRBV28 CASSPSLLETQYF TGTGCCAGCAGCCCCTCCTTATTGGAGACCCAGTACTTC
. . TRBJ1-1 TRBV28 CASSLEGLKNAEAFF TGTGCCAGCAGTTTGGAGGGCCTAAAGAACGCTGAAGCTTTCTTT
TRBD1 . TRBJ1-1 TRBV5-1 CASSLGDRAGGNTEAFF TGCGCCAGCAGCTTGGGGGACAGGGCAGGAGGGAACACTGAAGCTTTCTTT
. . TRBJ1-2 TRBV3-1/TRBV3-2 CASSQAGFNYGYTF TGTGCCAGCAGCCAAGCCGGGTTCAACTATGGCTACACCTTC
. . TRBJ1-2 TRBV4-3 CASSQEPSQTAYGYTF TGCGCCAGCAGCCAAGAGCCGAGTCAGACAGCCTATGGCTACACCTTC
TRBD1 . TRBJ2-1 TRBV28 CASSLRGGSEQFF TGTGCCAGCAGTTTAAGAGGGGGCAGTGAGCAGTTCTTC
. . TRBJ1-3 TRBV28 CACQTLSEGSSGNTIYF TGTGCCTGCCAGACGCTTTCGGAGGGGAGCTCTGGAAACACCATATATTTT
TRBD1 . TRBJ2-7 TRBV27 CASSAAWTGYEQYF TGTGCCAGCAGTGCAGCTTGGACAGGCTACGAGCAGTACTTC
. . TRBJ2-2 TRBV19 CASSMAQRVTGELFF TGTGCCAGTAGTATGGCTCAGCGGGTCACCGGGGAGCTGTTTTTT
TRBD2 . TRBJ2-2 TRBV6-4 CASSPSGYRDTGELFF TGTGCCAGCAGTCCTAGCGGGTACCGAGACACCGGGGAGCTGTTTTTT
TRBD1 . TRBJ1-2 TRBV30 CAWSVGTGIGYTF TGTGCCTGGAGTGTAGGGACAGGGATTGGCTACACCTTC
TRBD2 . TRBJ2-7 TRBV25-1 CASSESGGAFDEQYF TGTGCCAGCAGTGAATCGGGGGGGGCTTTCGACGAGCAGTACTTC
. . TRBJ2-7 TRBV3-1/TRBV3-2 CASSQTGTYEQYF TGTGCCAGCAGCCAAACAGGGACCTACGAGCAGTACTTC
TRBD1 . TRBJ1-2 TRBV28 CASRRTGRYGYTF TGTGCCAGCAGGAGGACAGGGAGATATGGCTACACCTTC
. . TRBJ1-2 TRBV4-1 CASSQEVSQGSYGYTF TGCGCCAGCAGCCAAGAAGTCAGTCAGGGGAGCTATGGCTACACCTTC
. . TRBJ2-6 TRBV5-5 CASSRGGSGANVLTF TGTGCCAGCAGCCGAGGTGGGTCTGGGGCCAACGTCCTGACTTTC
TRBD1 . TRBJ2-5 TRBV3-1/TRBV3-2 CASITGVRQETQYF TGTGCCAGCATCACAGGGGTTAGGCAAGAGACCCAGTACTTC
. few TRBJ2-4 TRBV5-6 CASSLVQGPKNIQYF TGTGCCAGCAGCTTGGTTCAGGGCCCCAAAAACATTCAGTACTTC
TRBD1 . TRBJ1-5 TRBV18 CASSLLGQGAGQPQHF TGTGCCAGCTCACTACTGGGACAGGGGGCGGGTCAGCCCCAGCATTTT
. medium-sized TRBJ2-7 TRBV4-1 CASSQGQGEGYEQYF TGCGCCAGCAGCCAAGGGCAGGGCGAAGGCTACGAGCAGTACTTC
. . TRBJ2-5 TRBV7-8 CASSLWRETQYF TGTGCCAGCAGCTTATGGCGGGAGACCCAGTACTTC
. once TRBJ1-2 TRBV12-3/TRBV12-4 CASSSGGYGYTF TGTGCCAGCAGCAGTGGGGGGTATGGCTACACCTTC
TRBD1 once TRBJ2-4 TRBV2 CASRDRILAKNIQYF TGTGCCAGCAGGGACAGGATCTTAGCCAAAAACATTCAGTACTTC
TRBD1 . TRBJ1-3 TRBV6-5 CASSAGQGRGNTIYF TGTGCCAGCAGCGCCGGACAGGGACGTGGAAACACCATATATTTT
. . TRBJ1-5 TRBV2 CASKGDGNQPQHF TGTGCCAGCAAGGGGGACGGCAATCAGCCCCAGCATTTT
. . TRBJ1-1 TRBV12-3/TRBV12-4 CASLASRGTEAFF TGTGCCAGCCTAGCGTCTCGGGGCACTGAAGCTTTCTTT
TRBD2 . TRBJ2-5 TRBV24-1 CATSDQTSGQETQYF TGTGCCACCAGTGATCAGACTAGCGGACAAGAGACCCAGTACTTC
TRBD1 . TRBJ2-3 TRBV3-1/TRBV3-2 CASSLSEDRDTDTQYF TGTGCCAGCAGCCTCTCTGAGGACAGGGACACAGATACGCAGTATTTT
TRBD1 few TRBJ1-1 TRBV6-4 CASSDRSGTGGNYTEAFF TGTGCCAGCAGTGACCGTTCCGGGACAGGGGGCAACTACACTGAAGCTTTCTTT
. . TRBJ1-5 TRBV2 CASRAGLYSNQPQHF TGTGCCAGCAGGGCAGGGCTTTATAGCAATCAGCCCCAGCATTTT
TRBD1 . TRBJ1-2 TRBV6-5 CASSSDRANYGYTF TGTGCCAGCAGTTCGGACAGGGCTAACTATGGCTACACCTTC